The rows below give T cell receptor beta chains drawn from one sample of a study of blood T cell repertoires in COVID-19. Profiling relied on immunoSEQ multiplex PCR, and the TCRdb table lists in-frame clones only, not all of them. In the table there are around 270,000 clones, approximately 88% of which are singletons. Input material: PBMCs or T cells enriched from blood (not recorded which). Every receptor here comes from a woman between 35 and 50 years old who had been exposed to COVID-19. The CDR3 runs from the conserved cysteine through the conserved F or W. The D gene is left open where the match is weak. Not all rows give a size; the values are once, few, many and, for expanded clones, a class.

D: TRBD1; size: .; J: TRBJ2-6; V: TRBV19; CDR3: CASSFLGQGRVDSGANVLTF; DNA: TGTGCCAGTAGCTTTCTGGGACAGGGGAGGGTAGACTCTGGGGCCAACGTCCTGACTTTC
D: .; size: .; J: TRBJ2-3; V: TRBV11-2; CDR3: CASSLVTGSTDTQYF; DNA: TGTGCCAGCAGCTTAGTGACAGGAAGCACAGATACGCAGTATTTT
D: .; size: .; J: TRBJ1-2; V: TRBV28; CDR3: CASIGQPRGYTF; DNA: TGTGCCAGCATCGGACAGCCGAGAGGCTACACCTTC
D: TRBD1; size: .; J: TRBJ1-3; V: TRBV5-1; CDR3: CASSLRQGRSGNTIYF; DNA: TGCGCCAGCAGCTTGAGACAGGGGCGCTCTGGAAACACCATATATTTT
D: .; size: .; J: TRBJ2-5; V: TRBV9; CDR3: CASRQDRELGETQYF; DNA: TGTGCCAGCAGACAGGACCGGGAGCTGGGGGAGACCCAGTACTTC
D: .; size: .; J: TRBJ2-1; V: TRBV5-5; CDR3: CASSHRDTYNEQFF; DNA: TGTGCCAGCAGCCACCGGGACACCTACAATGAGCAGTTCTTC
D: .; size: .; J: TRBJ1-1; V: TRBV9; CDR3: CASSRAGTEAFF; DNA: TGTGCCAGCAGCAGGGCGGGCACTGAAGCTTTCTTT
D: TRBD2; size: once; J: TRBJ2-3; V: TRBV19; CDR3: CASSPLAFGTDTQYF; DNA: TGTGCCAGTAGCCCACTAGCGTTCGGTACAGATACGCAGTATTTT
D: TRBD1; size: .; J: TRBJ1-1; V: TRBV7-3; CDR3: CASSLRQGARTEAFF; DNA: TGTGCCAGCAGCTTAAGACAGGGGGCAAGGACTGAAGCTTTCTTT
D: .; size: .; J: TRBJ2-3; V: TRBV12-3/TRBV12-4; CDR3: CASMRRSTDTQYF; DNA: TGTGCCAGCATGCGCCGATCCACAGATACGCAGTATTTT
D: TRBD1; size: .; J: TRBJ2-1; V: TRBV4-3; CDR3: CASSQEGQGSYNEQFF; DNA: TGCGCCAGCAGCCAGGAGGGACAGGGGAGCTACAATGAGCAGTTCTTC
D: TRBD1; size: .; J: TRBJ1-1; V: TRBV27; CDR3: CASTPVQGGSLNTEAFF; DNA: TGTGCCAGCACTCCCGTGCAGGGGGGCTCTTTGAACACTGAAGCTTTCTTT
D: TRBD2; size: .; J: TRBJ2-3; V: TRBV6-2/TRBV6-3; CDR3: CASSYSPLAGSWRADTQYF; DNA: TGTGCCAGCAGTTACTCTCCACTAGCGGGTTCTTGGAGGGCAGATACGCAGTATTTT
D: .; size: once; J: TRBJ1-1; V: TRBV7-9; CDR3: CASSLNRQAEAFF; DNA: TGTGCCAGCAGCCTAAATCGGCAGGCTGAAGCTTTCTTT
D: TRBD1; size: .; J: TRBJ1-1; V: TRBV12-3/TRBV12-4; CDR3: CASSYRGGTEAFF; DNA: TGTGCCAGCAGCTACAGGGGGGGGACTGAAGCTTTCTTT
D: .; size: .; J: TRBJ1-6; V: TRBV5-4; CDR3: CASSLQGWEGSPLHF; DNA: TGTGCCAGCAGCTTACAGGGTTGGGAAGGTTCACCCCTCCACTTT
D: TRBD1; size: .; J: TRBJ1-3; V: TRBV5-1; CDR3: CASRVTGHRSGNTIYF; DNA: TGCGCCAGCAGGGTGACAGGGCATCGCTCTGGAAACACCATATATTTT
D: .; size: few; J: TRBJ1-2; V: TRBV5-4; CDR3: CASSLGAGGVVDYGYTF; DNA: TGTGCCAGCAGCCTTGGCGCCGGCGGGGTAGTTGACTATGGCTACACCTTC
D: TRBD1; size: .; J: TRBJ1-6; V: TRBV6-2/TRBV6-3; CDR3: CASNPLDREGNSPLHF; DNA: TGTGCCAGCAACCCCCTCGACAGGGAAGGGAATTCACCCCTCCACTTT
D: .; size: .; J: TRBJ2-1; V: TRBV7-3; CDR3: CASSPTRVRNEQFF; DNA: TGTGCCAGCAGCCCAACCAGGGTGAGGAATGAGCAGTTCTTC
D: .; size: .; J: TRBJ1-4; V: TRBV7-8; CDR3: CASSLGESFNEKLFF; DNA: TGTGCCAGCAGCTTAGGAGAGAGTTTTAATGAAAAACTGTTTTTT
D: .; size: .; J: TRBJ2-7; V: TRBV5-1; CDR3: CASSLDIREEQYF; DNA: TGCGCCAGCAGCTTGGATATCAGGGAAGAGCAGTACTTC